The rows below give T cell receptor beta chains drawn from one sample of a study of identical twins. TCRdb processed the 5' RACE reads anew with MiXCR; each CDR3 protein has one entry. In the table there are some 250,000 distinct CDR3 sequences, 5.5% to 7.5% of which are singletons. These data were likewise used in another study, on T cells expressing NK-cell markers.

Sequenced input: CD8+ T cells sorted from blood. Source of these receptors: a woman under 30 in good health. Each CDR3 is given with its conserved first and last residue. The order of the fields is J gene, V gene, clone size, CDR3 protein. Not every row has a clone size; where given, it reads once, few, many or a size class.

j_call: TRBJ2-7
v_call: TRBV30
clone_size: few
cdr3_aa: CAWSTGTSGYEQYF

j_call: TRBJ2-7
v_call: TRBV5-1
clone_size: many
cdr3_aa: CASRGDAHWEQYF

j_call: TRBJ2-3
v_call: TRBV4-1
clone_size: few
cdr3_aa: CASSQATRADTQYF

j_call: TRBJ1-6
v_call: TRBV7-9
clone_size: many
cdr3_aa: CASSLVGREVWNSPLHF

j_call: TRBJ1-1
v_call: TRBV29-1
clone_size: few
cdr3_aa: CSVEGLLTSGVKAFF

j_call: TRBJ2-5
v_call: TRBV14
clone_size: .
cdr3_aa: CASSQVGHIKETQYF

j_call: TRBJ1-1
v_call: TRBV27
clone_size: many
cdr3_aa: CASSSGTGRVAFF

j_call: TRBJ2-7
v_call: TRBV9
clone_size: .
cdr3_aa: CASSLTTGAGYYEQYF

j_call: TRBJ2-7
v_call: TRBV20-1
clone_size: few
cdr3_aa: CSASPERNDYEQYF

j_call: TRBJ2-5
v_call: TRBV7-9
clone_size: few
cdr3_aa: CASGISFGLQETQYF

j_call: TRBJ2-1
v_call: TRBV7-2
clone_size: .
cdr3_aa: CASRPPAPSDGQFF

j_call: TRBJ2-1
v_call: TRBV7-8
clone_size: .
cdr3_aa: CASSLRDRYNEQFF

j_call: TRBJ2-1
v_call: TRBV29-1
clone_size: many
cdr3_aa: CSVPPSREQFF

j_call: TRBJ1-2
v_call: TRBV4-3
clone_size: many
cdr3_aa: CASSQGHLGANYGYTF

j_call: TRBJ2-1
v_call: TRBV9
clone_size: few
cdr3_aa: CASSVIASSYNEQFF

j_call: TRBJ1-2
v_call: TRBV9
clone_size: few
cdr3_aa: CASSPTGGSNYGYTF

j_call: TRBJ2-5
v_call: TRBV20-1
clone_size: few
cdr3_aa: CSAHRLGEETQYF

j_call: TRBJ2-2
v_call: TRBV7-9
clone_size: many
cdr3_aa: CASRWARNTGELFF

j_call: TRBJ1-2
v_call: TRBV29-1
clone_size: few
cdr3_aa: CSVEREVSWDGYTF

j_call: TRBJ1-2
v_call: TRBV12-3/TRBV12-4
clone_size: few
cdr3_aa: CASSLLGPARYGYTF

j_call: TRBJ2-3
v_call: TRBV20-1
clone_size: .
cdr3_aa: CSAAPTIQGTDTQYF

j_call: TRBJ2-2
v_call: TRBV7-9
clone_size: many
cdr3_aa: CASSLTQTGELFF

j_call: TRBJ2-2
v_call: TRBV19
clone_size: few
cdr3_aa: CASLPSEAGELFF

j_call: TRBJ2-5
v_call: TRBV20-1
clone_size: many
cdr3_aa: CSAKGSGRSVQETQYF

j_call: TRBJ2-3
v_call: TRBV12-3/TRBV12-4
clone_size: many
cdr3_aa: CASSPSGRSTDTQYF

j_call: TRBJ1-6
v_call: TRBV12-3/TRBV12-4
clone_size: few
cdr3_aa: CASSFWGHGSPLHF